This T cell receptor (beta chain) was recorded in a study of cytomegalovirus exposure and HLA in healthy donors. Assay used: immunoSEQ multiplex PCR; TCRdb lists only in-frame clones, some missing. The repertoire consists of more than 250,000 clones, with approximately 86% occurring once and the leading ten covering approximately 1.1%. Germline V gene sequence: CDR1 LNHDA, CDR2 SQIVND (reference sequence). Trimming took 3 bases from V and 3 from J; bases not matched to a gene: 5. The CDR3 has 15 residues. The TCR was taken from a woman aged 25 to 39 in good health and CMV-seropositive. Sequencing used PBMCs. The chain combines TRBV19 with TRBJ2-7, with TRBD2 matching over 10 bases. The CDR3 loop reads CASSMGVAGGYEQYF. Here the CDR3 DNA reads TGTGCCAGTAGTATGGGGGTAGCGGGAGGCTACGAGCAGTACTTC.